A selection of T cell receptor beta chains follows, all from one sample in a study of human T cells and chemical hapten exposure. From the RACE reads, TCRdb called clonotypes with MiXCR, one entry per CDR3 protein. The sample consists of approximately 85,000 distinct CDR3 sequences, 10% to 13% of them appearing once. The material was whole blood, obtained in connection with sensitization to the hapten diphenylcyclopropenone (DPC). These TCRs come from a woman in her twenties or thirties with alopecia areata. Some clones in this sample may be carry-over from other donors' samples. Each CDR3 is given with its conserved first and last residue. The order of the fields is J gene, D gene, V gene, clone size, CDR3 DNA, CDR3 protein. A D gene is named only where the DNA matches it firmly. The size of a clone is reported for some rows only, either as once, few or many, or as a class for expanded clones.

>TRBJ2-7|-|TRBV12-3/TRBV12-4|many
TGTGCCAGCAGTCCACGGGGTCAGGGCGAGCAGTACTTC
CASSPRGQGEQYF
>TRBJ1-5|-|TRBV6-1|many
TGTGCCAGCAGTGAGTTGGGGGATCCATATCAGCCCCAGCATTTT
CASSELGDPYQPQHF
>TRBJ2-1|-|TRBV24-1|many
TGTGCCACCGGGCGGCTTAATGAGCAGTTCTTC
CATGRLNEQFF
>TRBJ2-3|-|TRBV10-3|many
TGTGCCATCAGTAGGACAGCCTCTAGCACAGATACGCAGTATTTT
CAISRTASSTDTQYF
>TRBJ1-6|-|TRBV7-9|many
TGTGCCAGCAGCTTAGCACAGGGTGTGACACCCCTCCACTTT
CASSLAQGVTPLHF
>TRBJ2-1|-|TRBV20-1|-
TGCAGTGCGTCTGCGCTGAGTTTAGGGTACAATGAGCAGTTCTTC
CSASALSLGYNEQFF
>TRBJ2-7|-|TRBV7-9|many
TGTGCCAGCAGCTTAGCCCGGGACGAGCAGTACTTC
CASSLARDEQYF
>TRBJ1-3|-|TRBV4-3|many
TGCGCCAGCAGCCAAGACGCGAGCTCTGGAAACACCATATATTTT
CASSQDASSGNTIYF
>TRBJ2-2|TRBD1|TRBV20-1|many
TGCAGTGCTAGAGCCTCTGGGACAGGGGCGACCGGGGAGCTGTTTTTT
CSARASGTGATGELFF
>TRBJ2-1|TRBD2|TRBV12-3/TRBV12-4|many
TGTGCCAGCAGTTTGCTACTAGCGGGAGACAATGAGCAGTTCTTC
CASSLLLAGDNEQFF
>TRBJ2-3|TRBD2|TRBV29-1|few
TGCACTTACGCGGGAGTGGGAACAGATACGCAGTATTTT
CTYAGVGTDTQYF
>TRBJ2-7|-|TRBV28|-
TGTGCCAGCGAACCTACTAGCCCCCTGGGCGAGCAGTACTTC
CASEPTSPLGEQYF
>TRBJ1-3|TRBD1|TRBV12-3/TRBV12-4|many
TGTGCCAGCAGTCCACCGGGACAGACTGGAAACACCATATATTTT
CASSPPGQTGNTIYF
>TRBJ1-2|TRBD1|TRBV20-1|many
TGCAGTGCTAGAGCGGGACAGGGGGCGGCAACCTTC
CSARAGQGAATF
>TRBJ1-2|TRBD1|TRBV6-5|-
TGTGCCAGCTGTATCTTAGGACAGGCCAACGGCTACACCTTC
CASCILGQANGYTF
>TRBJ1-2|TRBD1|TRBV2|-
TGTGCCAGCAGTGCAGGGACAGGAGGTTTCGGCTACACCTTC
CASSAGTGGFGYTF
>TRBJ2-7|-|TRBV6-1|many
TGTGCCAGCAGTGAAGCGAGGCTTAGTACCGAGCAGTACTTC
CASSEARLSTEQYF
>TRBJ2-1|TRBD2|TRBV5-1|many
TGCGCCAGCAGCGCCACTAGCGACGTAATCAATGAGCAGTTCTTC
CASSATSDVINEQFF
>TRBJ2-7|-|TRBV28|few
TGTGCCAGCAGCCCAGGACAGTCCGTGGAGCAGTACTTC
CASSPGQSVEQYF